This section outlines one TCR beta chain sequence together with its context. Its antigen is not identified. This entry belongs to a study of cytomegalovirus exposure and HLA in healthy donors. Study results and limitations: There were some public TCRs occurring in many donors, but most TCR sequences were rare.

Primers for the PCR totalled 60 Vbeta and 13 Jbeta. Assay: immunoSEQ multiplex PCR; the TCRdb copy retains only in-frame clones and omits some. The data show fewer than 85,000 clones, and the top ten clones hold 5%. The CDR3 is made up of 16 amino acids. Germline CDR1 reads SGHRS; CDR2 reads YFSETQ. J lost 5 bases, V lost 1 base, and 7 bases had no gene match. The chain employs TRBV5-1 and TRBJ2-1, with 9 bases aligning to TRBD2. Sequencing was carried out using PBMCs. The clonotype originates from a woman between 40 and 55 years old in good health and CMV-seropositive. CDR3 sequence (DNA): TGCGCCAGCAGCTTGTCGTTAGCGGGAGAAGACAATGAGCAGTTCTTC. Translation: CASSLSLAGEDNEQFF. The full variable domain, with the rest looked up from reference TRBV5-1 and TRBJ2-1, is KAGVTQTPRYLIKTRGQQVTLSCSPISGHRSVSWYQQTPGQGLQFLFEYFSETQRNKGNFPGRFSGRQFSNSRSEMNVSTLELGDSALYLCASSLSLAGEDNEQFFGPGTRLTVL.